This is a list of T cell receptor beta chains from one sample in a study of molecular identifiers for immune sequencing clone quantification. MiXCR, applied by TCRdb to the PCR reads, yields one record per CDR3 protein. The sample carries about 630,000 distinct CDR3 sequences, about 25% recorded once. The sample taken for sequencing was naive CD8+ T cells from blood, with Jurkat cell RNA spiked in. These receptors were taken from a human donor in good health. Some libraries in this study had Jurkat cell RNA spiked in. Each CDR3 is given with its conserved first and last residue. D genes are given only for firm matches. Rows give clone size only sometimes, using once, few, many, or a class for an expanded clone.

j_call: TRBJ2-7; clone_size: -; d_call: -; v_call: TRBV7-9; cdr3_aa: CASSYRDCSYEQYF; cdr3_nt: TGTGCCAGCAGCTACCGGGACTGCTCCTACGAGCAGTACTTC
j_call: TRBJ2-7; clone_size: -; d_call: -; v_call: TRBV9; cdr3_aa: CASSVRPVGFYEQYF; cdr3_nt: TGTGCCAGCAGCGTCCGTCCGGTCGGCTTCTACGAGCAGTACTTC
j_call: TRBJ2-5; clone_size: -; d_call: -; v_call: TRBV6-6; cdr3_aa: CASSYSSGGRFPETQYF; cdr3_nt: TGTGCCAGCAGTTACTCGTCCGGGGGCCGGTTCCCAGAGACCCAGTACTTC
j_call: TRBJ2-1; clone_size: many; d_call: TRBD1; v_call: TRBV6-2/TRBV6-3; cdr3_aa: CASSVTGTVGEQFF; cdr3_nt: TGTGCCAGCAGTGTAACCGGGACAGTCGGTGAGCAGTTCTTC
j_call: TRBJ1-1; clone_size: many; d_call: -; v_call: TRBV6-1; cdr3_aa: CASSEGPVGAFF; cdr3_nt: TGTGCCAGCAGTGAGGGACCGGTTGGAGCTTTCTTT
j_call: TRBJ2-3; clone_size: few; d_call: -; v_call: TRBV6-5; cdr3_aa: CASSSFTGDTQYF; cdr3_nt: TGTGCCAGCAGTTCTTTTACCGGGGATACGCAGTATTTT
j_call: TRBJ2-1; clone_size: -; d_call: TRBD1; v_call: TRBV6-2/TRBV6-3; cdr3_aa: CASSYHRGPYNEQFF; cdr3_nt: TGTGCCAGCAGTTATCACAGGGGGCCCTACAATGAGCAGTTCTTC
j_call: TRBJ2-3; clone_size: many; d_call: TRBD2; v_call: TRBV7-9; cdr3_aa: CASSQAGLVSDTQYF; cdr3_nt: TGTGCCAGCAGCCAAGCGGGACTAGTATCCGATACGCAGTATTTT
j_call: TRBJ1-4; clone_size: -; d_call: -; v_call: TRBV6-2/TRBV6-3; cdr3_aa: CASMAASNEKLFF; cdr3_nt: TGTGCCAGCATGGCGGCGTCTAATGAAAAACTGTTTTTT
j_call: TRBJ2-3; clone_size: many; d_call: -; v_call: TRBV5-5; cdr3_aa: CASSSEEPDTQYF; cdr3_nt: TGTGCCAGCAGTTCAGAGGAACCAGATACGCAGTATTTT
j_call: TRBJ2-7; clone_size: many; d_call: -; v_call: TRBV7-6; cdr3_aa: CASSRGIGSGEQYF; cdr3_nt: TGTGCCAGCAGCCGAGGGATCGGTAGCGGCGAGCAGTACTTC
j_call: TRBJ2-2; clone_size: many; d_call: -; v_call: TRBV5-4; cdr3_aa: CASSPLQGPNTGELFF; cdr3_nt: TGTGCCAGCAGCCCTCTACAGGGTCCGAACACCGGGGAGCTGTTTTTT
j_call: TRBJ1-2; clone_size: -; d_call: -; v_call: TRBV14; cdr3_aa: CDSSLTANYGYTF; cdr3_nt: TGTGACAGCAGCCTGACAGCGAACTATGGTTACACCTTC
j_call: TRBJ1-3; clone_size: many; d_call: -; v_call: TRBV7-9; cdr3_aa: CASSPQAGRDSGNTIYF; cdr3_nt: TGTGCCAGCAGCCCCCAAGCGGGACGCGACTCTGGAAACACCATATATTTT
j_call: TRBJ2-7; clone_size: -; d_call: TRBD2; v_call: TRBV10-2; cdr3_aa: CASSESGAGGGYEQYF; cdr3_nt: TGCGCCAGCAGTGAGTCCGGGGCCGGCGGGGGCTACGAGCAGTACTTC
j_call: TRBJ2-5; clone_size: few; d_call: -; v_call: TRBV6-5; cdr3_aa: CASSQASYSIGTETQYF; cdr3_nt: TGTGCCAGCAGCCAGGCCTCCTATAGTATAGGCACGGAGACCCAGTACTTC
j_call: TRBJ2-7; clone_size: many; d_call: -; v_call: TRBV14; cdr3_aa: CASSPADEQYF; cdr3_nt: TGTGCCAGCAGCCCAGCTGACGAGCAGTACTTC
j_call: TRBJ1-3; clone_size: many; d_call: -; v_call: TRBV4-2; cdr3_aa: CASSQVKVQFSGNTIYF; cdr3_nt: TGTGCCAGCAGCCAAGTAAAAGTCCAGTTCTCTGGAAACACCATATATTTT
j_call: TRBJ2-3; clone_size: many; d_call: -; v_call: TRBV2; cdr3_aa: CARRLPENTDTQYF; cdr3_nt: TGTGCCAGGAGGCTCCCAGAAAACACAGATACGCAGTATTTT
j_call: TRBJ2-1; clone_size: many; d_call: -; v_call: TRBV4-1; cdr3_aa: CASSQGATIEQFF; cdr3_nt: TGCGCCAGCAGCCAAGGGGCTACAATCGAGCAGTTCTTC
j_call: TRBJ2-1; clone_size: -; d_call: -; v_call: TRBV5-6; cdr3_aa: CASSLGVLSGLEQFF; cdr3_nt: TGTGCCAGCAGCCTTGGAGTGCTCAGCGGGCTTGAGCAGTTCTTC
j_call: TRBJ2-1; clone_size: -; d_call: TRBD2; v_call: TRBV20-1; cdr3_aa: CSARDVGLAGAYSYNEQFF; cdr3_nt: TGCAGTGCTAGAGATGTGGGACTAGCGGGCGCCTACTCCTACAATGAGCAGTTCTTC
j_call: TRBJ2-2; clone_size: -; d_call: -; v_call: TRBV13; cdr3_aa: CAGSLGRAGELFF; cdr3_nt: TGTGCCGGCAGCTTAGGTCGAGCCGGGGAGCTGTTTTTT
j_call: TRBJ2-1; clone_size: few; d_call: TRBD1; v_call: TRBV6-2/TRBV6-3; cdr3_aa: CASSYPEYGTANNEQFF; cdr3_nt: TGTGCCAGCAGTTACCCTGAGTACGGGACAGCAAACAATGAGCAGTTCTTC
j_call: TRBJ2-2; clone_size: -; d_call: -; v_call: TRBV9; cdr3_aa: CASSAGVLTNTGELFF; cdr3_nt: TGTGCCAGCAGCGCGGGGGTGCTAACGAACACCGGGGAGCTGTTTTTT
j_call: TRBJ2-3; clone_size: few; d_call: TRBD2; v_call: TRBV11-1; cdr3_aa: CASSLAFGFSASGNSTDTQYF; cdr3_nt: TGTGCCAGCAGCTTAGCGTTTGGATTTTCAGCGAGCGGGAATAGCACAGATACGCAGTATTTT